This T cell receptor (beta chain) is drawn from a study of cytomegalovirus exposure and HLA in healthy donors. Study-level results: It was approximately 160 TCR beta chains that were listed as cytomegalovirus-associated. At a 0.05 false discovery rate, a later analysis found approximately 15,000 TCR beta sequences to be associated with HLA alleles. Confirmation in vitro established that a few CMV-associated chains were specific for CMV antigens.

As for this clone: The antigen is undetermined.

Germline V lookup: CDR1 SGHRS, CDR2 YFSETQ. Trimming took 4 bases from V and 8 from J, leaving 13 bases between them. The CDR3 sequence is 14 residues long. PCR amplification relied on 60 Vbeta primers (plus 13 Jbeta primers). Generated by immunoSEQ multiplex PCR, the TCRdb table keeps only in-frame clones and is missing some. This table holds more than 140,000 clones, less than 65% found once. Input material: PBMCs. The gene calls are TRBV5-1 and TRBJ1-6; D uncertain. The TCR comes from a woman in her thirties in good health and CMV-seropositive. The CDR3 region is CASSVGNGYSPLHF. For the CDR3, the DNA is TGCGCCAGCAGCGTAGGTAACGGGTATTCACCCCTCCACTTT.